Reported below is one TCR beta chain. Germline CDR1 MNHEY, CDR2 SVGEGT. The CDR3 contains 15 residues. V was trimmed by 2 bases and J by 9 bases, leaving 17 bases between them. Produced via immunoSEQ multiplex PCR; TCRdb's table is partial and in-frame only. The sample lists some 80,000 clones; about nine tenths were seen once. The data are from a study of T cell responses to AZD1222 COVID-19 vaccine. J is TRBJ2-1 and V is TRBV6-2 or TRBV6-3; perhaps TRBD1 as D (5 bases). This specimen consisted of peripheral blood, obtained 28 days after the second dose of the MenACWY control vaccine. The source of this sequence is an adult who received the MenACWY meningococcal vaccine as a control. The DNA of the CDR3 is TGTGCCAGCAGTTACGCCCCAGAAGGTCAGGGTGAGCAGTTCTTC. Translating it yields CASSYAPEGQGEQFF.